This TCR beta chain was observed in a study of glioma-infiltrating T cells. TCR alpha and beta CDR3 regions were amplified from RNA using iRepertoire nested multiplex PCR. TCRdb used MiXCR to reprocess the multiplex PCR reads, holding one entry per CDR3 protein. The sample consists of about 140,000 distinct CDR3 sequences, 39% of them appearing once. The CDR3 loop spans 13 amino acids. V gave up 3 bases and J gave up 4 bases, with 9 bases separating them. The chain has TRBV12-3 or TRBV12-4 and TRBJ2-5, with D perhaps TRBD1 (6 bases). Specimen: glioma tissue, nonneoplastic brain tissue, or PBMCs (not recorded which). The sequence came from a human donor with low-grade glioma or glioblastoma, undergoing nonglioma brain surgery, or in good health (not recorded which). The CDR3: CASSLRGGETQYF. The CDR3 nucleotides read TGTGCCAGCAGTTTGAGAGGGGGAGAGACCCAGTACTTC.